This TCR beta chain was retrieved from a study of PD-1 blockade in classical Hodgkin lymphoma (TCRdb year 2020). In terms of the full investigation: The study used TCR beta sequencing and CyTOF to define a peripheral blood immune signature of response to PD-1 blockade in classical Hodgkin lymphoma.

Sample time point, as interpreted from the label and publication: newly diagnosed, previously untreated cHL patient sample. Using a Miltenyi CD4+ T cell isolation kit, CD4+ T cells were purified from thawed PBMCs through magnetic negative selection. PBMCs from patients with newly diagnosed, previously untreated classical Hodgkin lymphoma were sequenced as a comparison group for the relapsed/refractory trial patients. Peripheral blood was collected in 8 mL Vacutainer Cell Preparation Tubes, from which PBMCs were isolated by centrifugation and then cryopreserved. Purified CD4+ and CD8+ fractions were prepared only for cases where an additional PBMC sample was available. On LS columns in a quadroMACS separator, the magnetically labelled cells were depleted, and the flow-through was collected as the purified fraction. Genomic DNA was isolated using the Qiagen DNeasy kit from unsorted PBMCs as well as from negatively selected CD4+ and CD8+ fractions. Using primers that anneal to V and J segments, immunoSEQ multiplex PCR amplified the TCR beta CDR3 regions. A synthetic immune receptor repertoire was used to minimize amplification bias, and remaining bias was computationally removed after sequencing. As for the original processing: Repertoire diversity was quantified as the Shannon entropy index using custom Python scripts. Unsorted, CD4+ and CD8+ repertoires were examined separately, except in combined analyses, for which CD4+ and CD8+ sequences were merged in silico. TCRdb's version of the immuneACCESS table is confined to in-frame rearrangements and falls short of the full clone set. An unresolved V gene accounts for under half of the shortfall where checked; the remainder is of unknown origin. D and trimming come from the DNA, and the V and J calls and clone size come from that table. The table for this sample lists roughly 31,000 clones; around 89% of them were counted only once. The top ten hold about 0.34% of the sample.

Notes on this clone: The clone's antigen remains unknown. No much larger clonotype is one base removed from it; base qualities were not supplied.

Deletion took 8 bases off V and 4 bases off J, with a span of 8 bases between the germline ends. The CDR3 runs 11 residues from the cysteine to the phenylalanine. Of all the DNA, just the CDR3 is kept, 33 bases in frame from base 1. Reading the germline V gene gives CDR1 ENHRY and CDR2 SYGVKD. On the study overall, not on this receptor specifically: Baseline TCR diversity was reported as lower in newly diagnosed patients than in healthy donors, and lower still in relapsed/refractory patients. Only a single clinical trial cohort was studied, and what caused the repertoire differences, possibly disease activity or prior therapy, remained undefined.

This receptor was taken from a human donor with classical Hodgkin lymphoma. Sequenced material: CD4+ T cells from blood. The rearranged chain carries TRBV10-3 and TRBJ2-5, with the D gene not clear enough to name. The nucleotide sequence reads TGTGCCATCGGTTCGGGAGAGACCCAGTACTTC. It translates to CAIGSGETQYF.